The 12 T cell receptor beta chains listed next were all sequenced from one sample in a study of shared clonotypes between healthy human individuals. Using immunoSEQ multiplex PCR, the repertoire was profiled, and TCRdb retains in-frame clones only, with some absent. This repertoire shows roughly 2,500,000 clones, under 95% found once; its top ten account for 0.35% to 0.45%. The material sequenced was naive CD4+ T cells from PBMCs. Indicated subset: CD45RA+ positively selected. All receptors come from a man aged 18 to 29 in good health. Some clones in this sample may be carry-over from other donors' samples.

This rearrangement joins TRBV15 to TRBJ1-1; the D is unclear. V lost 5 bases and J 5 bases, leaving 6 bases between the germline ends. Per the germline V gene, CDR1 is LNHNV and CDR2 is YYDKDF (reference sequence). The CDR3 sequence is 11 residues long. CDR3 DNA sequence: TGTGCCACCAGCGGGAAGACTGAAGCTTTCTTT. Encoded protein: CATSGKTEAFF.

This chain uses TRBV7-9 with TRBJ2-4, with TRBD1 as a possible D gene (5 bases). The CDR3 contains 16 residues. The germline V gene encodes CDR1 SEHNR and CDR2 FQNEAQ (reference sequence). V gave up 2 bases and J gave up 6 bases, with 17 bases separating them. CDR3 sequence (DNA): TGTGCCAGCAGCTTACATGGGGCAGCGACTTTAAACATTCAGTACTTC. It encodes CASSLHGAATLNIQYF.

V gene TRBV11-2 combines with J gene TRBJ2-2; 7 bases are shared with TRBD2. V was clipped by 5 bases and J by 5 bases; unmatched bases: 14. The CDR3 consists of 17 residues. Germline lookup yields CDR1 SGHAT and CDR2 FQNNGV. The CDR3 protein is CASSPRGGGSFTGELFF. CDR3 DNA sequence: TGTGCCAGCAGCCCCCGTGGTGGCGGGAGCTTTACCGGGGAGCTGTTTTTT.

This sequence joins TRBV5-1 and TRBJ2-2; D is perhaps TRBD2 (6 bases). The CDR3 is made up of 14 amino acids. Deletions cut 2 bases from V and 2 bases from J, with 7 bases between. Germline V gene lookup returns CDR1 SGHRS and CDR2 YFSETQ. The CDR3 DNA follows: TGCGCCAGCAGCTTCGGGAGCAACACCGGGGAGCTGTTTTTT. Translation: CASSFGSNTGELFF.

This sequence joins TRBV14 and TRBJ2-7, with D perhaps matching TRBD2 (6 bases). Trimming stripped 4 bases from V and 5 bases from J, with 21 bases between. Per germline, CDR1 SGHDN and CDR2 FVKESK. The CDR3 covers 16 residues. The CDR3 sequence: CASSRNRLGYRNEQYF. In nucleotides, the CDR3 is TGTGCCAGCAGCCGGAACCGACTAGGCTACCGAAACGAGCAGTACTTC.

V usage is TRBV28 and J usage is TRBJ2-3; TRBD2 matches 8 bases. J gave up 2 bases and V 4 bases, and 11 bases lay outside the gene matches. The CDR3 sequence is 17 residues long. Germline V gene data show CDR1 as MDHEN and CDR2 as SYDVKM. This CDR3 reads CASSSSRVSGTTDTQYF. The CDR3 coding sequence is TGTGCCAGCAGTTCCTCCCGGGTTAGCGGGACCACAGATACGCAGTATTTT.

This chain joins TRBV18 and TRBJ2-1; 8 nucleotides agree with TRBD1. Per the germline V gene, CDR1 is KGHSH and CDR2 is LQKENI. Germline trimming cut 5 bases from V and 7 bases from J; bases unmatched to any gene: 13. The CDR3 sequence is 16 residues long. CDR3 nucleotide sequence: TGTGCCAGCTCAGCACTGGGACCGGGACAGGTTAATGAGCAGTTCTTC. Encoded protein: CASSALGPGQVNEQFF.

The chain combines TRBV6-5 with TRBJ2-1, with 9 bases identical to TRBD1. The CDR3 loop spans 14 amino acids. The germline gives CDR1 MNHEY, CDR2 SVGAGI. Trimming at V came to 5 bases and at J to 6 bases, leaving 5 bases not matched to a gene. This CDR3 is CASSRTTGGNEQFF. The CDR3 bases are TGTGCCAGCAGTCGAACGACAGGGGGCAATGAGCAGTTCTTC.

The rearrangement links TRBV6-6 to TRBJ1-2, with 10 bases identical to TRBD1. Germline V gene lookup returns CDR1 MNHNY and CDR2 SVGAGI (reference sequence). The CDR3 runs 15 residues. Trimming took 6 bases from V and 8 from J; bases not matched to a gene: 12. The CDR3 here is CASSYRTGGNEGYTF. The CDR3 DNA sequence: TGTGCCAGCAGCTACCGGACAGGGGGAAATGAGGGCTACACCTTC.

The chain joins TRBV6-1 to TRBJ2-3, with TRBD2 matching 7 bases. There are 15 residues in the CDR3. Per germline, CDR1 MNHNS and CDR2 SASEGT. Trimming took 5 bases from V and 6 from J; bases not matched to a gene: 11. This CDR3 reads CASSPPRAGADTQYF. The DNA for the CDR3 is TGTGCCAGCAGTCCCCCACGGGCGGGAGCTGATACGCAGTATTTT.

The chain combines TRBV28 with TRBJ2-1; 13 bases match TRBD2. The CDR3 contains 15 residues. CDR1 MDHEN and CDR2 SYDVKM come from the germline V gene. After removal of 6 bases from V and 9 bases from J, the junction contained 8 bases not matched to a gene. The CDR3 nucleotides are TGTGCCAGCAGGCTCGGACTAGCGGGAGTAGGTGAGCAGTTCTTC. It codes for CASRLGLAGVGEQFF.

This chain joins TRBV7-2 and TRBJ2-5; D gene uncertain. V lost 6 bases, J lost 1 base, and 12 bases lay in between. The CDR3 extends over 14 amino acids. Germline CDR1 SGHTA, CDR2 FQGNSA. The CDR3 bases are TGTGCCAGCAGACCGACAAGACCCCAAGAGACCCAGTACTTC. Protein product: CASRPTRPQETQYF.